This TCR beta chain was captured by sequencing in a study of CD8 T cells in Susac syndrome. The CDR3 covers 11 residues. V dropped 8 bases and J dropped 7; count of bases not matched to a gene: 2. Random hexamers were used to reverse transcribe an amount of roughly 0.5 to 1 ug RNA. One entry per CDR3 protein, called by TCRdb with MiXCR from the immunoSEQ multiplex PCR reads. This table has 75,000 to 100,000 distinct CDR3 sequences, over 90% appearing once. The rearrangement uses TRBV12-3 or TRBV12-4 and TRBJ2-1; 7 nucleotides align to TRBD2. Sample: CD8+ T cells from PBMCs. This receptor was taken from a human donor with Susac syndrome. The CDR3 DNA reads TGTGCCAGCGGTAGCGGGAATGAGCAGTTCTTC. Translating it yields CASGSGNEQFF.